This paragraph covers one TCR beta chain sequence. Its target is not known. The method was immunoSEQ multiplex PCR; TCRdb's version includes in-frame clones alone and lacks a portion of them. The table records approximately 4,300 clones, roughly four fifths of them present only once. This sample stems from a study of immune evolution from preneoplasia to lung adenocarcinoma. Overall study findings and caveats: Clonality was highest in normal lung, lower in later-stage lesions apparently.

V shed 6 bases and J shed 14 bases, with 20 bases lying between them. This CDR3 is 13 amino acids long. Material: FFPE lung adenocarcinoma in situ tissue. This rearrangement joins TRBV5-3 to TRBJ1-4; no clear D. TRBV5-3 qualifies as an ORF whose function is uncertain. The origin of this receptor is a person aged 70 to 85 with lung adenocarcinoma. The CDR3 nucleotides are TGTGCCAGAAAACGTATAGCCCGCGCTATTCTGTTTTTT. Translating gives CARKRIARAILFF.